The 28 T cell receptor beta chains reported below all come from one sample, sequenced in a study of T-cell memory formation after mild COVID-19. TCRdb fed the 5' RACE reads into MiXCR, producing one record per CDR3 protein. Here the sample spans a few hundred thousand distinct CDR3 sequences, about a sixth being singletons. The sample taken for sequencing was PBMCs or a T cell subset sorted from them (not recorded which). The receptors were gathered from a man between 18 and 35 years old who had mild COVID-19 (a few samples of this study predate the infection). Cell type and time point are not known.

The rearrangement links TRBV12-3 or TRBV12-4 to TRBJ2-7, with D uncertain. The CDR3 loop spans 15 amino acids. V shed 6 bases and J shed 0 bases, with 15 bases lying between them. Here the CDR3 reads CASSLEVLSSYEQYF. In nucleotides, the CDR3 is TGTGCCAGCAGCCTAGAGGTTCTCAGCTCCTACGAGCAGTACTTC.

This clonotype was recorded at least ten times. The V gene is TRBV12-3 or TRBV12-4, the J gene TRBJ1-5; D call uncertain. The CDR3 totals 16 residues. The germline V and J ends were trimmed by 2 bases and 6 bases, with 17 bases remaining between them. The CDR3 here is CASSLIVGESTQPQHF. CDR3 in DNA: TGTGCCAGCAGTTTAATTGTCGGGGAATCTACTCAGCCCCAGCATTTT.

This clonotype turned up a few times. The CDR3 loop is CASSSLTGSNQPQHF. The CDR3, as DNA: TGTGCCAGCAGTTCTCTGACAGGGAGCAATCAGCCCCAGCATTTT. The chain uses TRBV6-2 or TRBV6-3 and TRBJ1-5; 7 bases agree with TRBD1. Germline CDR1 and CDR2: MNHEY and SVGEGT. Trimming removed 4 bases from V and 1 base from J; junction bases left unmatched: 4. The CDR3 sequence is 15 residues long.

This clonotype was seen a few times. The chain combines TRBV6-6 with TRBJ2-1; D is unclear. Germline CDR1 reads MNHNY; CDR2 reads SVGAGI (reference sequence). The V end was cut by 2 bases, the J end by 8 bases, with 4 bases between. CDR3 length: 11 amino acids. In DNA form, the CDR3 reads TGTGCCAGCAGTTACGGTTATGAGCAGTTCTTC. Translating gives CASSYGYEQFF.

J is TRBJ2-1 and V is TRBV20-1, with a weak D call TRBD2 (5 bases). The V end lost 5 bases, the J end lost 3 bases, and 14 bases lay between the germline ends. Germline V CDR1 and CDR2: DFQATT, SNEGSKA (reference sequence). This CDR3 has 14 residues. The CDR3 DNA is TGCAGTGCTCAGGACTTCGCACTCTACAATGAGCAGTTCTTC. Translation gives CSAQDFALYNEQFF.

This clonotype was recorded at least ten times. Here the CDR3 reads CASSRGGEKLFF. CDR3 sequence (DNA): TGTGCCAGCAGCAGGGGAGGAGAAAAACTGTTTTTT. This chain connects TRBV7-6 to TRBJ1-4; TRBD1 is a possible D gene (5 bases). The germline V gene has CDR1 SGHVS and CDR2 FNYEAQ. The CDR3 totals 12 residues. Trimming stripped 5 bases from V and 8 bases from J, with 9 bases between.

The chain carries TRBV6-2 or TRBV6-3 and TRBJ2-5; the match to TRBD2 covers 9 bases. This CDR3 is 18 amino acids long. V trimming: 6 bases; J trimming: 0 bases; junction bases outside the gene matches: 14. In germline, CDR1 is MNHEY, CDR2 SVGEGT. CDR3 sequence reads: CASSPRERGDDDQETQYF. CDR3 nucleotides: TGTGCCAGCAGCCCCAGGGAGCGGGGGGACGACGACCAAGAGACCCAGTACTTC.

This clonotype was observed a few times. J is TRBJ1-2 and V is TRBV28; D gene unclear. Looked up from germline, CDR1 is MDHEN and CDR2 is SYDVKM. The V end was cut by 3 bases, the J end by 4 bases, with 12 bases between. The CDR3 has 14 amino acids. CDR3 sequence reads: CASSFSVASYGYTF. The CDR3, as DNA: TGTGCCAGCAGTTTTTCGGTTGCTAGCTATGGCTACACCTTC.

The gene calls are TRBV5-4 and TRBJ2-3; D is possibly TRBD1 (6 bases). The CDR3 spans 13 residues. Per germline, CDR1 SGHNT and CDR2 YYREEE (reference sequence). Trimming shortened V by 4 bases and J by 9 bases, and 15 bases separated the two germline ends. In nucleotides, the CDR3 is TGTGCCAGCAGCGCCCCAAACAGGGAGACGCAGTATTTT. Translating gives CASSAPNRETQYF. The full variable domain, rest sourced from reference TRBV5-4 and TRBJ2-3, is ETGVTQSPTHLIKTRGQQVTLRCSSQSGHNTVSWYQQALGQGPQFIFQYYREEENGRGNFPPRFSGLQFPNYSSELNVNALELDDSALYLCASSAPNRETQYFGPGTRLTVL.

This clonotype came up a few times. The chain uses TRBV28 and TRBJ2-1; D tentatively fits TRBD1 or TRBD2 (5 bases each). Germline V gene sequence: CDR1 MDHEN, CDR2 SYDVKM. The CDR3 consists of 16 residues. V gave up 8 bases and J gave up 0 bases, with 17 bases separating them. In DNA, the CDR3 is TGTGCCAGCGGTTCACCCGGGGCCTACTCCTACAATGAGCAGTTCTTC. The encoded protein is CASGSPGAYSYNEQFF.

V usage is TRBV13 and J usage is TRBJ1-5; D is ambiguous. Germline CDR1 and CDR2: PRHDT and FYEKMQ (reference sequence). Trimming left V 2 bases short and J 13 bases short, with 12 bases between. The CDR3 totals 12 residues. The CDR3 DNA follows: TGTGCCAGCAGCTTATCTTCGGGTTCTCAGCATTTT. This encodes CASSLSSGSQHF. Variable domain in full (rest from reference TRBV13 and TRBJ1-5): AAGVIQSPRHLIKEKRETATLKCYPIPRHDTVYWYQQGPGQDPQFLISFYEKMQSDKGSIPDRFSAQQFSDYHSELNMSSLELGDSALYFCASSLSSGSQHFGDGTRLSIL.

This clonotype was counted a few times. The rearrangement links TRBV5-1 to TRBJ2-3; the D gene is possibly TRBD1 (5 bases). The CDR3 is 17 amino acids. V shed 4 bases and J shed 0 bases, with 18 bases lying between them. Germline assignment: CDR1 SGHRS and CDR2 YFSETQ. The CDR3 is CASSPLLTAQSTDTQYF. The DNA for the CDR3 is TGCGCCAGCAGCCCGCTCCTGACAGCACAGAGCACAGATACGCAGTATTTT. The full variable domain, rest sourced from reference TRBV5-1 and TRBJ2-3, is KAGVTQTPRYLIKTRGQQVTLSCSPISGHRSVSWYQQTPGQGLQFLFEYFSETQRNKGNFPGRFSGRQFSNSRSEMNVSTLELGDSALYLCASSPLLTAQSTDTQYFGPGTRLTVL.

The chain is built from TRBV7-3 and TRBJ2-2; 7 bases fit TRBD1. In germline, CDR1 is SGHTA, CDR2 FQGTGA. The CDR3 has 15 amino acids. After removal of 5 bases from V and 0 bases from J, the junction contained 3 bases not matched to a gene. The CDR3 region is CASSMTGSNTGELFF. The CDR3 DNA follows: TGTGCCAGCAGCATGACAGGGTCGAACACCGGGGAGCTGTTTTTT.

CDR3 sequence: CASSLDTVGNTEAFF. CDR3 DNA: TGCGCCAGCAGCTTGGATACGGTGGGTAACACTGAAGCTTTCTTT. V is TRBV5-1 and J is TRBJ1-1; D not resolved. The CDR3 sequence is 15 residues long. V shed 0 bases and J shed 2 bases, with 11 bases lying between them. Germline V gene sequence: CDR1 SGHRS, CDR2 YFSETQ.

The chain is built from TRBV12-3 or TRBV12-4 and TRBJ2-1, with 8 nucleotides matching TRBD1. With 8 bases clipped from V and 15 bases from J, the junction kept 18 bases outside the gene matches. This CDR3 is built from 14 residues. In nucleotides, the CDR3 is TGTGCCAGCCGCTCTCTGGACAGGGCACTTGTACCGTTCTTC. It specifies CASRSLDRALVPFF.

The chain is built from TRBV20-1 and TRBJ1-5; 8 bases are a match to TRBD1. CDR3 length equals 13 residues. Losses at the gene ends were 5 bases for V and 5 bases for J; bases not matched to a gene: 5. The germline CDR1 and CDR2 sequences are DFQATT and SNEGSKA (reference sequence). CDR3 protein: CSAEQGVYQPQHF. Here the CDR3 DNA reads TGCAGTGCTGAACAGGGGGTCTATCAGCCCCAGCATTTT.

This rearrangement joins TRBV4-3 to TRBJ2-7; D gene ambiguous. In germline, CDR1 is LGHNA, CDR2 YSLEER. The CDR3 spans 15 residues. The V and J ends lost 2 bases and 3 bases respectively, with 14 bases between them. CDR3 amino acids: CASSQTLDGFYEQYF. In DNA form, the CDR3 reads TGCGCCAGCAGCCAAACCCTGGATGGCTTCTACGAGCAGTACTTC.

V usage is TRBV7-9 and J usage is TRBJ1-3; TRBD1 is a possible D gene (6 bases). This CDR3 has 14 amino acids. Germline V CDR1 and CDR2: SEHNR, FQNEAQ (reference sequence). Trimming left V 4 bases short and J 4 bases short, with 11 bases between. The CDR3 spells CASSCTGTGNTIYF. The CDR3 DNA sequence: TGTGCCAGCAGCTGTACAGGGACCGGAAACACCATATATTTT.

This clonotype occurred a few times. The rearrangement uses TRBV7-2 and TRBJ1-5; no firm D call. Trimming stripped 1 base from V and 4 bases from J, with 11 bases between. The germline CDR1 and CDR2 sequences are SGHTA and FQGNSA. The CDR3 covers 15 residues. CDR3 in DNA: TGTGCCAGCAGCTTAGACGTAGGGCGGAATCAGCCCCAGCATTTT. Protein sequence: CASSLDVGRNQPQHF.

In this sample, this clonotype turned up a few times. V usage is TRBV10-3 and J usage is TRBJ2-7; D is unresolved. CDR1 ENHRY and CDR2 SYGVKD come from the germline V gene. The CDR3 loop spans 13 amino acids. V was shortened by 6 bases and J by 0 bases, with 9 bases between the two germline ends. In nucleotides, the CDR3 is TGTGCCATCAGGAAGGGAAGCTCCTACGAGCAGTACGTC. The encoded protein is CAIRKGSSYEQYV.

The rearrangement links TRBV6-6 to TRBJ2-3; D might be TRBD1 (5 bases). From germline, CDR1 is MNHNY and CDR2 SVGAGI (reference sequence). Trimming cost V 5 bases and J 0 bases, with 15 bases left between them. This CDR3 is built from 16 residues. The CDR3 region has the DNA TGTGCCAGCAGTGACCGACAGAGCACTAGCACAGATACGCAGTATTTT. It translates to CASSDRQSTSTDTQYF.

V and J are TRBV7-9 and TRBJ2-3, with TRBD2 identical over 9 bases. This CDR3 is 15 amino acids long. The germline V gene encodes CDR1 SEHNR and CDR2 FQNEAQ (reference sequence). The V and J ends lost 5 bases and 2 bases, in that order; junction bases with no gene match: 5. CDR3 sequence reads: CASSQLAGVTDTQYF. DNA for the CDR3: TGTGCCAGCAGCCAGTTAGCGGGGGTCACAGATACGCAGTATTTT.

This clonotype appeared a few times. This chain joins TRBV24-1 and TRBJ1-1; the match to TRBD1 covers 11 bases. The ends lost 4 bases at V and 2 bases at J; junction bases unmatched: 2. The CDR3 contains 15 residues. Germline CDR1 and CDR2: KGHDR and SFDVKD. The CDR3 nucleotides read TGTGCCACCAGTGACGGACAGGGGGCCAACACTGAAGCTTTCTTT. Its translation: CATSDGQGANTEAFF.

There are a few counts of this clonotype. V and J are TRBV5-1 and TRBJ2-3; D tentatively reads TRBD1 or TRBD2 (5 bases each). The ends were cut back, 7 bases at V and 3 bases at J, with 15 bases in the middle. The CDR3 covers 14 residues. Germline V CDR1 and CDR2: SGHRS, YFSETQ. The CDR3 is CASQGALGTDTQYF. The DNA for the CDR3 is TGCGCCAGCCAGGGAGCCTTAGGGACAGATACGCAGTATTTT.

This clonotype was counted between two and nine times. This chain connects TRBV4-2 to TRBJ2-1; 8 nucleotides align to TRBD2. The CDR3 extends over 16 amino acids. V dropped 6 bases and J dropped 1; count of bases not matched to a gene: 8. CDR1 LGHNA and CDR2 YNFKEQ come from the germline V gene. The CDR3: CASSGGGGRSYNEQFF. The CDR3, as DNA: TGTGCCAGCAGTGGTGGCGGGGGGCGATCCTACAATGAGCAGTTCTTC.

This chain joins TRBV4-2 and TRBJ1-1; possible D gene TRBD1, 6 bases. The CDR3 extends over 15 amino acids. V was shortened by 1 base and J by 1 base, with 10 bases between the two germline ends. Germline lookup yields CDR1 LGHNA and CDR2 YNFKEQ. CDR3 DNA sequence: TGTGCCAGCAGCCAAGGGGGGGCCGGGAACACTGAAGCTTTCTTT. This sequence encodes CASSQGGAGNTEAFF.

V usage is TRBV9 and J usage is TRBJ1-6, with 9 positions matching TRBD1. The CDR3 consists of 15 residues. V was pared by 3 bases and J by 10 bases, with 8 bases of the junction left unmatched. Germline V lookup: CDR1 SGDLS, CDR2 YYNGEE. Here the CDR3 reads CASSERGQGVSPLHF. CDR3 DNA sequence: TGTGCCAGCAGCGAGAGGGGACAGGGTGTGTCACCCCTCCACTTT.

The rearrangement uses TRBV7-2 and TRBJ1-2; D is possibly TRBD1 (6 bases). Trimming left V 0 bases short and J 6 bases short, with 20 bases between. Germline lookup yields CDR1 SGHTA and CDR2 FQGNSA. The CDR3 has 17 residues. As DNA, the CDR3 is TGTGCCAGCAGCTTAGCGTCTGATGCAGGGGCGGTGAATGGCTACACCTTC. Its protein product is CASSLASDAGAVNGYTF.